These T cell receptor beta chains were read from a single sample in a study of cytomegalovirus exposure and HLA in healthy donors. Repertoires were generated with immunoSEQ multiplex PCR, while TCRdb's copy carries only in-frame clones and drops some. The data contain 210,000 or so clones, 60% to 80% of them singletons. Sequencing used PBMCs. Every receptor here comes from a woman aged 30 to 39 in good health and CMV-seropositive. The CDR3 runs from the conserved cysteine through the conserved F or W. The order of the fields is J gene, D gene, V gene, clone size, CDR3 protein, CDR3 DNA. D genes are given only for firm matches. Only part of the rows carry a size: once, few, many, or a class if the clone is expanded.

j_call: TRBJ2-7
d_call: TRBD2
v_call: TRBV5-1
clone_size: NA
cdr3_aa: CASSLVVAGGYQQYF
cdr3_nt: TGCGCCAGCAGCTTGGTCGTAGCGGGGGGTTATCAGCAGTACTTC

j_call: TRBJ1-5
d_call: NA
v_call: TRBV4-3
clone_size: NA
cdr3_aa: CASSQMLTGEGNQPQHF
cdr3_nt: TGCGCCAGCAGCCAAATGCTGACAGGAGAGGGCAATCAGCCCCAGCATTTT

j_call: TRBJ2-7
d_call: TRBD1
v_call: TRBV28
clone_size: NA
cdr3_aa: CASSSGTARREQYF
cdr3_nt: TGTGCCAGCAGTTCCGGGACAGCGAGAAGGGAGCAGTACTTC

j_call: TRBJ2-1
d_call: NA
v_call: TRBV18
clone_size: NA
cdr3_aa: CASSSDQGAYNEQFF
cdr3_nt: TGTGCCAGCTCATCAGACCAAGGGGCCTACAATGAGCAGTTCTTC

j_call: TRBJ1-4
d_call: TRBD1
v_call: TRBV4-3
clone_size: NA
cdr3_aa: CASSQGGQGNEKLFF
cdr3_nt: TGCGCCAGCAGCCAAGGGGGACAGGGAAACGAAAAACTGTTTTTT

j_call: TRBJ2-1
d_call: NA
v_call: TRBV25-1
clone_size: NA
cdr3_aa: CASSGSFSGRRPVNEQFF
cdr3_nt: TGTGCCAGCAGTGGATCTTTTTCCGGACGGAGGCCCGTCAATGAGCAGTTCTTC

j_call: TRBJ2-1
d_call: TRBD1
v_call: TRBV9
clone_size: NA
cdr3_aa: CASSATGEYSTYNEQFF
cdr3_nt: TGTGCCAGCAGCGCCACAGGGGAATACTCTACCTACAATGAGCAGTTCTTC

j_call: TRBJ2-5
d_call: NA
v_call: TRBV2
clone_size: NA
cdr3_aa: CASSGTVRETQYF
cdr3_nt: TGTGCCAGCAGTGGTACAGTCCGGGAGACCCAGTACTTC

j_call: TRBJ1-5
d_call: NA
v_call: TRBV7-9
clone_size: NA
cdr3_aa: CASSIGVEQPQHF
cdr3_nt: TGTGCCAGCAGTATCGGGGTTGAGCAGCCCCAGCATTTT

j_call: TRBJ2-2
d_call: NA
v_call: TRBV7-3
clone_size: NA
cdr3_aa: CASSLNPGWSGELFF
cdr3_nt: TGTGCCAGCAGCTTAAACCCAGGGTGGAGCGGGGAGCTGTTTTTT

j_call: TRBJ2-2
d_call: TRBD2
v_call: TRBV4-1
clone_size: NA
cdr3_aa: CASSQGLAVVTGELFF
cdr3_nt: TGCGCCAGCAGCCAAGGTCTAGCGGTTGTCACCGGGGAGCTGTTTTTT

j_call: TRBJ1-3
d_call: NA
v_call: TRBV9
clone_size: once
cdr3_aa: CASSVGDTIYF
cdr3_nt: TGTGCCAGCAGCGTCGGGGACACCATATATTTT

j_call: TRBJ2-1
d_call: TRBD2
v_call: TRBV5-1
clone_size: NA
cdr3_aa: CASSPGTSNREQFF
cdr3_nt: TGCGCCAGCAGCCCTGGGACTAGCAATCGTGAGCAGTTCTTC

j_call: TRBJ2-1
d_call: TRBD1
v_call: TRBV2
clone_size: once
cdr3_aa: CASTDADRAYNEQFF
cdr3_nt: TGTGCCAGCACCGACGCCGACAGGGCTTACAATGAGCAGTTCTTC

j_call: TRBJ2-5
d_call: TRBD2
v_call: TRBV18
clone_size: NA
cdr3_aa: CASSPSGTKETQYF
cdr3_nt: TGTGCCAGCTCACCTAGCGGGACGAAAGAGACCCAGTACTTC

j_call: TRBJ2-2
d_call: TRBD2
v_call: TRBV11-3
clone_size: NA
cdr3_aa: CASSEGLVTNTGELFF
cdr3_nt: TGTGCCAGCAGCGAAGGACTAGTGACGAACACCGGGGAGCTGTTTTTT

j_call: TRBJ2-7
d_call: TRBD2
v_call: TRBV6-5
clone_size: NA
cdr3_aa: CASSRVAGVYEQYF
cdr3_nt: TGTGCCAGCAGTAGGGTAGCGGGGGTCTACGAGCAGTACTTC

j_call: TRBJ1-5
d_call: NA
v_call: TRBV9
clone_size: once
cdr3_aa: CASSETSGAVQHF
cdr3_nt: TGTGCCAGCAGCGAGACTTCAGGGGCCGTCCAGCATTTT

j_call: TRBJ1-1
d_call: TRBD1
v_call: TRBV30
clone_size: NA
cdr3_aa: CAWSGTGGTEAFF
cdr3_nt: TGTGCCTGGAGTGGGACAGGGGGCACTGAAGCTTTCTTT

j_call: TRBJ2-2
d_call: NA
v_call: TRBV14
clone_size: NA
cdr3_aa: CASSPRVAGELFF
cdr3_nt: TGTGCCAGCAGCCCTCGGGTCGCCGGGGAGCTGTTTTTT

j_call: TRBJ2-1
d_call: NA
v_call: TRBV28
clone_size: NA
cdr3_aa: CASSPGVAGGTHPFF
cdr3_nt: NA

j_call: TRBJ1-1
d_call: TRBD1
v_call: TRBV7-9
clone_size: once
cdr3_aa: CASSYQGVEAFF
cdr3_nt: TGTGCCAGCAGCTATCAGGGGGTAGAAGCTTTCTTT

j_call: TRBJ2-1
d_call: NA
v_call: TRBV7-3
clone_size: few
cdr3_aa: CASSSGHSSSYNEQFF
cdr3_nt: TGTGCCAGCAGCTCCGGACACTCGAGCTCCTACAATGAGCAGTTCTTC

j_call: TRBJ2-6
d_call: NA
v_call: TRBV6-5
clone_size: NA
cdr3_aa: CASSYSYSGANVLTF
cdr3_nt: TGTGCCAGCAGTTACTCTTACTCTGGGGCCAACGTCCTGACTTTC

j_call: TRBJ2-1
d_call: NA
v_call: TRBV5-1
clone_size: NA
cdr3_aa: CASSFGGLSYNEQFF
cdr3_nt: TGCGCCAGCAGCTTCGGAGGGCTCTCCTACAATGAGCAGTTCTTC

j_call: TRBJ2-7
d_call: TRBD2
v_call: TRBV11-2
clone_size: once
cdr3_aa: CASSRGGYEQYF
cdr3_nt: TGTGCCAGCAGCCGCGGGGGGTACGAGCAGTACTTC

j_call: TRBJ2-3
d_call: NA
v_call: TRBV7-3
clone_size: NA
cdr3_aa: CASSSGSAQSYTDTQYF
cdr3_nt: TGTGCCAGCAGCTCGGGGTCGGCCCAATCCTACACAGATACGCAGTATTTT